A selection of T cell receptor beta chains follows, all from one sample in a study of shared clonotypes between healthy human individuals. This table comes from immunoSEQ multiplex PCR, and its TCRdb copy is limited to in-frame clones, with some not included. The sample comprises about 520,000 clones, over 75% of which are singletons, and 9.5% to 15% rests with the top ten. Input material: PBMCs. These TCRs come from a woman aged 40 to 50 in good health. Some clones in this sample may be carry-over from other donors' samples. CDR3s include the opening cysteine and the closing phenylalanine or tryptophan. A D gene is named only where the DNA matches it firmly. Some rows mark clone size as missing; the rest say once, few, many or name a class of expanded clone.

J gene | clone size | V gene | D gene | CDR3 protein | CDR3 DNA
TRBJ1-2 | many | TRBV4-1 | NA | CASSPNTLGLYGYTF | TGCGCCAGCAGCCCGAATACCTTAGGACTCTATGGCTACACCTTC
TRBJ2-1 | NA | TRBV11-2 | TRBD2 | CASSLGGLAAGDEQFF | TGTGCCAGCAGCTTAGGAGGACTAGCGGCTGGCGATGAGCAGTTCTTC
TRBJ1-5 | NA | TRBV18 | NA | CASSPARGADSNQPQHF | TGTGCCAGCTCACCAGCAAGAGGGGCCGATAGCAATCAGCCCCAGCATTTT
TRBJ2-1 | NA | TRBV19 | TRBD2 | CASSIGREGEQFF | TGTGCCAGTAGTATAGGTAGGGAGGGGGAGCAGTTCTTC
TRBJ2-5 | few | TRBV25-1 | TRBD2 | CASRSGGQETQYF | TGTGCCAGCAGGAGCGGGGGCCAAGAGACCCAGTACTTC
TRBJ2-1 | once | TRBV27 | TRBD2 | CASSDQSGRNNEQFF | TGTGCCAGCAGTGATCAAAGCGGGAGAAACAATGAGCAGTTCTTC
TRBJ2-1 | NA | TRBV27 | TRBD2 | CASSLGSSGRGNEQFF | TGTGCCAGCAGTTTGGGGTCTAGCGGGAGGGGCAATGAGCAGTTCTTC
TRBJ2-6 | once | TRBV18 | NA | CASSADGVGANVLTF | TGTGCCAGCTCAGCGGACGGGGTTGGGGCCAACGTCCTGACTTTC
TRBJ2-7 | NA | TRBV4-1 | TRBD2 | CASSPGTSVLYEQYF | TGCGCCAGCAGTCCCGGGACTAGCGTTCTCTACGAGCAGTACTTC
TRBJ1-1 | NA | TRBV28 | NA | CASSSLDSSLNTEAFF | TGTGCCAGCAGTTCTTTGGACTCTTCCCTTAACACTGAAGCTTTCTTT
TRBJ2-7 | NA | TRBV6-1 | NA | CASSIDGYEQYF | TGTGCCAGCAGTATCGACGGCTACGAGCAGTACTTC
TRBJ1-1 | NA | TRBV2 | NA | CASTVDTIPEAFF | TGTGCCAGCACCGTCGATACGATCCCTGAAGCTTTCTTT
TRBJ2-7 | NA | TRBV30 | NA | CAWSVLGYEQYF | TGTGCCTGGAGTGTACTTGGCTACGAGCAGTACTTC
TRBJ1-2 | NA | TRBV6-5 | NA | CASSYSFLGTSGYTF | TGTGCCAGCAGTTACTCGTTTTTGGGAACGAGTGGCTACACCTTC
TRBJ2-1 | NA | TRBV5-6 | NA | CASSFPSLYNEQFF | TGTGCCAGCAGCTTTCCAAGCCTTTACAATGAGCAGTTCTTC
TRBJ2-3 | NA | TRBV28 | TRBD2 | CASSFRTSGLTTQYF | TGTGCCAGCAGTTTTCGGACTAGCGGACTGACTACGCAGTATTTT
TRBJ2-2 | NA | TRBV21-1 | NA | CASSNGTGETGELFF | TGTGCCAGCAGCAACGGGACAGGGGAAACCGGGGAGCTGTTTTTT
TRBJ2-1 | NA | TRBV6-4 | NA | CASSDELGSSEQFF | TGTGCCAGCAGTGACGAACTAGGTAGTAGTGAGCAGTTCTTC
TRBJ1-2 | few | TRBV18 | NA | CASSPYGSDYGYTF | TGTGCCAGCTCACCATATGGGTCTGACTATGGCTACACCTTC
TRBJ2-4 | NA | TRBV7-9 | NA | CASSLSSPGGKNIQYF | TGTGCCAGCAGCTTATCCTCTCCGGGCGGCAAAAACATTCAGTACTTC
TRBJ2-7 | many | TRBV10-2 | NA | CASSESGVAYEQYF | TGCGCCAGCAGTGAGTCAGGGGTAGCCTACGAGCAGTACTTC
TRBJ2-4 | NA | TRBV6-5 | TRBD2 | CASSSIAGGPMNIQYF | TGTGCCAGCAGTTCTATAGCGGGAGGGCCGATGAACATTCAGTACTTC
TRBJ2-5 | NA | TRBV19 | NA | CASSTRTPQETQYF | TGTGCCAGTAGCACTAGGACACCCCAAGAGACCCAGTACTTC
TRBJ1-2 | NA | TRBV30 | NA | CAWSEVGNNNYGYTF | TGTGCCTGGAGTGAGGTCGGGAACAATAACTATGGCTACACCTTC
TRBJ2-3 | NA | TRBV10-2 | NA | CASSDVSSTDTQYF | TGCGCCAGCAGTGATGTATCTAGCACAGATACGCAGTATTTT